These 31 T cell receptor beta chains originate from one sample sequenced in a study of cytomegalovirus exposure and HLA in healthy donors. Use of 60 Vbeta and 13 Jbeta primers characterized the PCR. The protocol was immunoSEQ multiplex PCR, while the TCRdb copy is restricted to in-frame clones and leaves out a portion. Among 130,000 to 150,000 clones listed, 79% were seen once. Sequencing input: PBMCs. Receptors originate from a woman aged 40 to 49 in good health and CMV-seropositive.

The chain couples TRBV7-9 to TRBJ2-1; 14 bases fit TRBD2. Germline V gene sequence: CDR1 SEHNR, CDR2 FQNEAQ (reference sequence). Trimming at V came to 4 bases and at J to 3 bases, leaving 11 bases not matched to a gene. The CDR3 consists of 19 residues. CDR3 nucleotides: TGTGCCAGCAGCTCGTCTCCGGGACTAGCGGGGGCTAACTACAATGAGCAGTTCTTC. Its translation: CASSSSPGLAGANYNEQFF.

The chain carries TRBV19 and TRBJ1-1; unclear D gene. CDR3 length equals 12 residues. CDR1 is LNHDA, CDR2 SQIVND, per germline (reference sequence). Trimming left V 9 bases short and J 0 bases short, with 8 bases between. The CDR3 coding sequence is TGTGCCAGCGGACTGATGAACACTGAAGCTTTCTTT. Encoded protein: CASGLMNTEAFF.

A word on this clone: Additional DNA sequences in this sample encode the identical CDR3. The rearrangement joins TRBV5-1 to TRBJ1-1; D uncertain. V was cut by 2 bases and J by 2 bases, with 7 bases left in between. The CDR3 has 13 amino acids. The germline V gene has CDR1 SGHRS and CDR2 YFSETQ. This chain's CDR3 is CASSLAGNTEAFF. In DNA, the CDR3 is TGCGCCAGCAGCTTAGCGGGAAACACTGAAGCTTTCTTT.

The V call is TRBV12-5, the J call TRBJ1-6; 7 bases line up with TRBD1. Germline CDR1 is LGHNT and CDR2 is FRNRAP. V was pared by 2 bases and J by 7 bases, with 11 bases of the junction left unmatched. The CDR3 spans 17 residues. The CDR3 coding sequence is TGTGCTAGTGGTTTGTTGCCCCGGGGACAGTGCAATTCACCCCTCCACTTT. Translation gives CASGLLPRGQCNSPLHF.

This rearrangement joins TRBV7-6 to TRBJ2-5; 7 bases line up with TRBD2. J gave up 5 bases and V 4 bases, and 10 bases lay outside the gene matches. The germline V gene has CDR1 SGHVS and CDR2 FNYEAQ. This CDR3 has 15 residues. The CDR3 region is CASSSSGLGSETQYF. The DNA for the CDR3 is TGTGCCAGCAGCTCCTCTGGACTAGGCAGCGAGACCCAGTACTTC. The full variable domain, rest sourced from reference TRBV7-6 and TRBJ2-5, is GAGVSQSPRYKVTKRGQDVALRCDPISGHVSLYWYRQALGQGPEFLTYFNYEAQQDKSGLPNDRFSAERPEGSISTLTIQRTEQRDSAMYRCASSSSGLGSETQYFGPGTRLLVL.

This rearrangement joins TRBV11-2 to TRBJ2-7; D might be TRBD2 (5 bases). CDR1 and CDR2 (germline): SGHAT, FQNNGV. CDR3 size: 13 residues. The V end was cut by 2 bases, the J end by 2 bases, with 7 bases between. The CDR3 nucleotides read TGTGCCAGCAGCTTAAGCGGCACCTACGAGCAGTACTTC. Translating it yields CASSLSGTYEQYF.

The chain has TRBV5-1 and TRBJ2-3; 7 nucleotides agree with TRBD2. CDR3 length: 13 amino acids. The germline CDR1 and CDR2 sequences are SGHRS and YFSETQ. V lost 7 bases, J lost 2 bases, and 4 bases stayed unmatched. The CDR3 bases are TGCGCCAGCGGGAGGGACGACACAGATACGCAGTATTTT. Its protein product is CASGRDDTDTQYF.

V usage is TRBV19 and J usage is TRBJ2-7, with TRBD2 as a possible D gene (6 bases). This CDR3 spans 14 amino acids. V dropped 4 bases and J dropped 10 bases, with 20 bases sitting between them. Germline-derived CDR1 and CDR2 are LNHDA and SQIVND (reference sequence). CDR3 sequence reads: CASSKLESGTPQYF. CDR3 DNA sequence: TGTGCCAGTAGTAAATTGGAATCCGGGACTCCTCAGTACTTC. The variable domain in full, with the rest retrieved from reference TRBV19 and TRBJ2-7, is DGGITQSPKYLFRKEGQNVTLSCEQNLNHDAMYWYRQDPGQGLRLIYYSQIVNDFQKGDIAEGYSVSREKKESFPLTVTSAQKNPTAFYLCASSKLESGTPQYFGPGTRLTVT.

The chain combines TRBV21-1 with TRBJ1-2; the DNA was not compared with TRBD1, the D call given in the table. TRBV21-1 is reported as a pseudogene. This CDR3 comprises 16 residues. The CDR3: CASSKTAGGSSYGYTF. The CDR3 DNA is TGTGCCAGCAGCAAGACCGCAGGGGGTAGCTCCTATGGCTACACCTTC.

The table lists this clone with a few counts. V is TRBV11-2 and J is TRBJ2-3, with 10 bases matching TRBD2. Per germline, CDR1 SGHAT and CDR2 FQNNGV. Trimming took 5 bases from V and 4 from J; bases not matched to a gene: 12. CDR3 length equals 17 residues. The CDR3: CASSLRGTSGVSDTQYF. DNA for the CDR3: TGTGCCAGCAGCCTTAGGGGAACTAGCGGGGTTTCAGATACGCAGTATTTT.

The chain combines TRBV10-3 with TRBJ1-2; 9 bases agree with TRBD1. Germline loops: CDR1 ENHRY, CDR2 SYGVKD. Germline trimming cut 10 bases from V and 5 bases from J; bases unmatched to any gene: 5. This CDR3 is 12 amino acids long. The CDR3, as DNA: TGTGCCAGCGGGGACAGGGAGTATGGCTACACCTTC. This translates into CASGDREYGYTF.

With respect to this clone: Additional DNA sequences in this sample encode the identical CDR3. The chain couples TRBV5-4 to TRBJ2-7, with 9 nucleotides matching TRBD1. CDR1 is SGHNT, CDR2 YYREEE, per germline (reference sequence). After removal of 4 bases from V and 0 bases from J, the junction contained 5 bases not matched to a gene. This CDR3 is built from 15 residues. The CDR3, as DNA: TGTGCCAGCAGCGGCGGGACAGGGCTCTCCTACGAGCAGTACTTC. Amino acids: CASSGGTGLSYEQYF.

J is TRBJ1-4 and V is TRBV9, with TRBD1 matching 8 bases. The CDR3 length is 16 residues. Germline CDR1 reads SGDLS; CDR2 reads YYNGEE. Trimming cost V 3 bases and J 3 bases; bases outside gene matches: 7. CDR3 amino acids: CASSAYQGAANEKLFF. In DNA, the CDR3 is TGTGCCAGCAGCGCATACCAGGGGGCAGCTAATGAAAAACTGTTTTTT.

The chain links TRBV19 to TRBJ1-5; TRBD1 matches at 9 bases. The V and J ends lost 5 bases and 4 bases, in that order; junction bases with no gene match: 6. In germline, CDR1 is LNHDA, CDR2 SQIVND (reference sequence). The CDR3 loop spans 15 amino acids. The CDR3 loop reads CASSPGTGRNQPQHF. CDR3 in DNA: TGTGCCAGTAGTCCCGGGACAGGGCGGAATCAGCCCCAGCATTTT.

The J gene is TRBJ1-2, the V gene TRBV5-4, with unresolved D. Germline V lookup: CDR1 SGHNT, CDR2 YYREEE (reference sequence). V gave up 1 base and J gave up 7 bases, with 5 bases separating them. This CDR3 has 11 amino acids. CDR3 sequence (DNA): TGTGCCAGCAGCTTGCCACTTGGCTACACCTTC. It yields the protein CASSLPLGYTF.

A few counts support this clone. The rearrangement links TRBV11-2 to TRBJ2-7, with 8 bases fitting TRBD1. This CDR3 has 17 amino acids. The V gene end was trimmed by 1 base and the J gene end by 2 bases; junction bases not matched to a gene: 10. Per germline, CDR1 SGHAT and CDR2 FQNNGV. The CDR3 sequence is CASSLGKTGTGPYEQYF. The CDR3 region has the DNA TGTGCCAGCAGCTTAGGGAAAACCGGGACAGGTCCCTACGAGCAGTACTTC.

The V and J genes are TRBV9 and TRBJ1-1; TRBD1 might be the D (6 bases). Per the germline V gene, CDR1 is SGDLS and CDR2 is YYNGEE. The V end lost 0 bases, the J end lost 3 bases, and 9 bases lay between the germline ends. The CDR3 runs to 14 residues. The CDR3 loop reads CASSVGQVDTEAFF. The CDR3 region has the DNA TGTGCCAGCAGCGTAGGACAGGTGGACACTGAAGCTTTCTTT. Full variable domain (outside the CDR3, taken from reference TRBV9 and TRBJ1-1): DSGVTQTPKHLITATGQRVTLRCSPRSGDLSVYWYQQSLDQGLQFLIQYYNGEERAKGNILERFSAQQFPDLHSELNLSSLELGDSALYFCASSVGQVDTEAFFGQGTRLTVV.

As DNA, the CDR3 is TGTGCCATCAGTGAATCCAGGGCGGCACCCCTCCACTTT. As protein: CAISESRAAPLHF. This chain joins TRBV10-3 and TRBJ1-6; D is perhaps TRBD1 (5 bases). Germline V CDR1 and CDR2: ENHRY, SYGVKD. This CDR3 contains 13 residues. Trimming removed 3 bases at V and 11 bases at J, with 11 bases between.

J is TRBJ2-7 and V is TRBV6-5; 11 nucleotides line up with TRBD2. With V trimmed by 6 bases and J by 5 bases, 9 bases remained unmatched. Germline CDR1 and CDR2: MNHEY and SVGAGI. There are 15 residues in the CDR3. The CDR3 bases are TGTGCCAGCAGCAAAATAGCGGGGGGGCTCAACGAGCAGTACTTC. Residues: CASSKIAGGLNEQYF.

The chain employs TRBV2 and TRBJ2-7; D unclear. Germline V gene sequence: CDR1 SNHLY, CDR2 FYNNEI. With 4 bases removed from V and 2 bases from J, the gap between germline ends came to 6 bases. The CDR3 sequence is 12 residues long. Written as DNA, the CDR3 is TGTGCCAGCAGTGTCACAACCTACGAGCAGTACTTC. This translates into CASSVTTYEQYF.

The rearrangement links TRBV6-1 to TRBJ1-1, with 7 bases aligning to TRBD1. Trimming removed 4 bases from V and 3 bases from J; junction bases left unmatched: 5. The CDR3 is 14 amino acids. Germline CDR1 MNHNS, CDR2 SASEGT. The CDR3, as DNA: TGTGCCAGCAGTGTTCTGACAGGGTACACTGAAGCTTTCTTT. Protein sequence: CASSVLTGYTEAFF.

The V gene is TRBV7-9, the J gene TRBJ2-7, with a weak D call TRBD1 (5 bases). In germline, CDR1 is SEHNR, CDR2 FQNEAQ (reference sequence). The length of the CDR3 is 12 residues. Trimming took off 2 bases at V and 7 bases at J, with 9 bases between the two ends. For the CDR3, the DNA is TGTGCCAGCAGCTTACCAGGGCCAGAGCAGTACTTC. This gives the protein CASSLPGPEQYF.

The V gene is TRBV15, the J gene TRBJ1-5; 11 bases map to TRBD1. In germline, CDR1 is LNHNV, CDR2 YYDKDF (reference sequence). The CDR3 consists of 16 residues. Unmatched junction bases numbered 3, after V lost 0 bases and J lost 5 bases. CDR3 sequence reads: CATSRDWDRGYQPQHF. For the CDR3, the DNA is TGTGCCACCAGCAGAGATTGGGACAGGGGGTATCAGCCCCAGCATTTT. Supplemented by reference TRBV15 and TRBJ1-5, the full variable domain reads DAMVIQNPRYQVTQFGKPVTLSCSQTLNHNVMYWYQQKSSQAPKLLFHYYDKDFNNEADTPDNFQSRRPNTSFCFLDIRSPGLGDTAMYLCATSRDWDRGYQPQHFGDGTRLSIL.

The rearrangement joins TRBV19 to TRBJ2-7, with 8 bases that match TRBD2. The germline V gene encodes CDR1 LNHDA and CDR2 SQIVND (reference sequence). Trimming at V came to 5 bases and at J to 2 bases, leaving 5 bases not matched to a gene. This CDR3 comprises 14 residues. Here the CDR3 DNA reads TGTGCCAGTAGTGCCCCGGGACTAGCCTACGAGCAGTACTTC. It yields the protein CASSAPGLAYEQYF.

This clone has more than one count but fewer than ten. The chain couples TRBV28 to TRBJ1-1, with D unclear. This CDR3 has 17 amino acids. V lost 3 bases to trimming and J lost 0 bases, with 17 bases between them. The germline V gene has CDR1 MDHEN and CDR2 SYDVKM. The CDR3 nucleotides are TGTGCCAGCAGTTTCCCCCAAGGTGGAGTGATGAACACTGAAGCTTTCTTT. Protein product: CASSFPQGGVMNTEAFF.

This clone has just one count. This chain's CDR3 is CASSFGGTQPQHF. The CDR3 nucleotides are TGTGCCAGCAGCTTCGGGGGAACTCAGCCCCAGCATTTT. The rearrangement joins TRBV5-6 to TRBJ1-5; D is possibly TRBD1 (5 bases). The CDR3 is 13 amino acids. V dropped 2 bases and J dropped 6 bases, with 9 bases sitting between them. Germline V gene data show CDR1 as SGHDT and CDR2 as YYEEEE.

V gene TRBV6-1 combines with J gene TRBJ2-5; the match to TRBD2 covers 14 bases. The DNA end favors TRBJ2-7, so the J call may be wrong. Germline V gene lookup returns CDR1 MNHNS and CDR2 SASEGT. The CDR3 has 19 residues. The CDR3 here is CASSEMAGTSGGSRGEQYF. For the CDR3, the DNA is TGTGCCAGCAGTGAAATGGCCGGGACTAGCGGGGGCAGTAGAGGCGAGCAGTACTTC.

The genes are TRBV2 and TRBJ1-1, with 7 bases that match TRBD1. There are 15 residues in the CDR3. In germline, CDR1 is SNHLY, CDR2 FYNNEI. The V segment lost 0 bases and the J segment 5 bases; nucleotides outside the gene matches: 6. CDR3 in DNA: TGTGCCAGCAGTGAAGCAAACAGGGGTTGGACTGAAGCTTTCTTT. Translated: CASSEANRGWTEAFF.

The genes are TRBV6-1 and TRBJ2-3; D might be TRBD2 (5 bases). CDR1 and CDR2 (germline): MNHNS, SASEGT. The CDR3 extends over 15 amino acids. Deletions cut 2 bases from V and 1 base from J, with 10 bases between. In DNA form, the CDR3 reads TGTGCCAGCAGTGAAAAGGGAGTCCGCACAGATACGCAGTATTTT. This sequence encodes CASSEKGVRTDTQYF.

The chain couples TRBV7-9 to TRBJ2-5; the match to TRBD1 covers 9 bases. CDR1 SEHNR and CDR2 FQNEAQ come from the germline V gene (reference sequence). This CDR3 is 14 amino acids long. The ends lost 5 bases at V and 5 bases at J; junction bases unmatched: 6. For the CDR3, the DNA is TGTGCCAGCAGCCCTGGGACAGGGCTGGAGACCCAGTACTTC. This encodes CASSPGTGLETQYF.

This sequence joins TRBV4-1 and TRBJ1-2; D unresolved. With 1 base removed from V and 0 bases from J, the gap between germline ends came to 21 bases. Germline CDR1 MGHRA, CDR2 YSYEKL. The CDR3 is 19 amino acids. CDR3 region: CASSQVWTAGSLSNYGYTF. The CDR3 DNA follows: TGCGCCAGCAGCCAAGTCTGGACGGCGGGATCCTTATCTAACTATGGCTACACCTTC.